The sample holds many counts of the clone carrying this T cell receptor beta chain. The data belong to a study of T cells in Graves' hyperthyroidism and ophthalmopathy. The TCR beta CDR3 regions underwent amplification using RNA transcripts as the source. The TCR CDR3 first-round RT-PCR relied on the HTBI primer set. TCRdb passed the multiplex PCR reads through MiXCR, listing each CDR3 protein once. The sample records hundreds of thousands of distinct CDR3 sequences, roughly 14% being singletons. The CDR3 has 14 residues. The germline CDR1 and CDR2 sequences are SQVTM and ANQGSEA. J lost 2 bases, V lost 7 bases, and 6 bases had no gene match.

The chain employs TRBV29-1 and TRBJ2-3, with 10 nucleotides matching TRBD1. The receptor comes from a man between 18 and 29 years old with Graves' ophthalmopathy. Source material: blood. CDR3 sequence (DNA): TGCAGCGGGGACAGGGGTGGGGTCACAGATACGCAGTATTTT. Protein product: CSGDRGGVTDTQYF.